The entry below describes one T cell receptor beta chain. Germline values: CDR1 GTSNPN, CDR2 SVGIG (reference sequence). The CDR3 is 13 residues long. Trimming took 7 bases from V and 0 from J, leaving 10 bases between them. The data were taken from a study of CD8 T cells in ankylosing spondylitis. TCRdb analysed the 5' RACE reads with MiXCR anew, one entry per CDR3 protein. The table records 250,000 or so distinct CDR3 sequences, roughly a tenth of them present only once. J is TRBJ1-5 and V is TRBV30; unclear D gene. The specimen sequenced was blood, either unsorted or a sorted T cell fraction (not recorded which). This clonotype was obtained from a male donor with ankylosing spondylitis or in good health (not recorded which). CDR3 sequence reads: CAFGRDSNQPQHF. DNA of the CDR3: TGTGCCTTTGGCAGAGATAGCAATCAGCCCCAGCATTTT.